This T cell receptor (beta chain) originates from a study of blood T cell repertoires in COVID-19. CDR3 length: 14 residues. Deletions cut 2 bases from V and 0 bases from J, with 8 bases between. Germline V gene sequence: CDR1 SGHRS, CDR2 YFSETQ. The assay was immunoSEQ multiplex PCR, and TCRdb's table has in-frame clones only and misses some. The table records roughly 280,000 clones, over 65% of them present only once. The chain joins TRBV5-1 to TRBJ1-2; D gene uncertain. Sequencing was done on a sample of peripheral blood. The clonotype originates from a man between 60 and 75 years old who had recovered from COVID-19. The CDR3: CASSFGLANYGYTF. The CDR3 bases are TGCGCCAGCAGCTTCGGTTTAGCTAACTATGGCTACACCTTC.